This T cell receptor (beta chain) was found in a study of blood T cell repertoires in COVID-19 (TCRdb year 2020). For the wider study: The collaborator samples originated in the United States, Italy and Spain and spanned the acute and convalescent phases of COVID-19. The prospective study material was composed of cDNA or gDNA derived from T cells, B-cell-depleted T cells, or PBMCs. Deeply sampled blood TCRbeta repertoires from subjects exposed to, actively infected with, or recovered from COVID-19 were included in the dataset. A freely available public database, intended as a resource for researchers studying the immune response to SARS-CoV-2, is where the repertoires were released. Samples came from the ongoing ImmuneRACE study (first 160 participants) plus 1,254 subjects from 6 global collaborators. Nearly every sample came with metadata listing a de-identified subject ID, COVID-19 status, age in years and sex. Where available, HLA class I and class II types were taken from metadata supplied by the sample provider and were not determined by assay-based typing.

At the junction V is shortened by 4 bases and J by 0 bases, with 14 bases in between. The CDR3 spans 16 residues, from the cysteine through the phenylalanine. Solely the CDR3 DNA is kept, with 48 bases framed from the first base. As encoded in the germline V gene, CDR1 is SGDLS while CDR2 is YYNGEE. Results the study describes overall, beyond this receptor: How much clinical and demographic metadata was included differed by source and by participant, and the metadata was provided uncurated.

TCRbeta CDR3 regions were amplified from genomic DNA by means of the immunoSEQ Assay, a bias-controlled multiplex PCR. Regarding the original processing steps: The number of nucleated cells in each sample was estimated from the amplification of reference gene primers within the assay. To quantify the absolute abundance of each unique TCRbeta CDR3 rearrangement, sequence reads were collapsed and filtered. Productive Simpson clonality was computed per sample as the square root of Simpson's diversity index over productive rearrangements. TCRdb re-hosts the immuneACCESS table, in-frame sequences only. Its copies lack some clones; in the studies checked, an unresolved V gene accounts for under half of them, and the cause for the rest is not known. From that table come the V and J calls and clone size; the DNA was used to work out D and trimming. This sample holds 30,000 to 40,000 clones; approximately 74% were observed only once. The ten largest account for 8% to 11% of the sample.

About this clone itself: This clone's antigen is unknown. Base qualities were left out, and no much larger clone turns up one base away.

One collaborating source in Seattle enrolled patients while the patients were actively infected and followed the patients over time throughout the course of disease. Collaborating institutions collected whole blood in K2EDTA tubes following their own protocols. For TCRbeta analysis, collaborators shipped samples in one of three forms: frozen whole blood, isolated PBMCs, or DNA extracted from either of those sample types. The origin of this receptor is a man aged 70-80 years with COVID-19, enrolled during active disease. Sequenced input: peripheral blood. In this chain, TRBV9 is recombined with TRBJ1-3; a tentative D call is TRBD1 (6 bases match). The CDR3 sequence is CASSPPGTLSGNTIYF. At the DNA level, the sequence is TGTGCCAGCAGCCCCCCCGGGACACTCTCTGGAAACACCATATATTTT. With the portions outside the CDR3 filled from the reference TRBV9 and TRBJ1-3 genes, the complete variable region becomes DSGVTQTPKHLITATGQRVTLRCSPRSGDLSVYWYQQSLDQGLQFLIQYYNGEERAKGNILERFSAQQFPDLHSELNLSSLELGDSALYFCASSPPGTLSGNTIYFGEGSWLTVV.